This TCR beta chain was recovered during a study of monozygotic twins with inflammatory bowel disease (dated 2019 in TCRdb). Concerning the study at large: In total, around 28 monozygotic twin pairs made up the full study: 19 Danish pairs, all IBD-discordant, plus nine German pairs, of which four were IBD-concordant and five were IBD-discordant. The search for disease-associated traits relied mainly on comparing IBD patients with their genetically identical healthy co-twins within discordant pairs. Each individual had, on average, about 151 000 unique TCRalpha sequences and 181 000 unique TCRbeta sequences available for analysis. Points the paper makes about the study in general: Because patients received different immunosuppressive treatments, the repertoires may have picked up extra background noise and variability between individuals. Compared with healthy twins, IBD patients shared fewer clonotypes with other individuals, and the difference was most pronounced in patients with signs of disease activity. The results gave no support for a single strong signal or clonotype linked to IBD. TCRbeta repertoire diversity, by inverse Simpson index, was decreased in IBD patients compared with their healthy co-twins. No difference in repertoire similarity was observed between concordant and discordant twins, possibly owing to limited statistical power. The analysis was unable to tell different T cell subtypes apart.

From each donor, a roughly 2.6 ml peripheral blood sample was collected into PAXgene tubes and stored at -80 degrees C. Total RNA was isolated from whole blood with the PAXgene blood miRNA kit on an automated QIAcube, without T cell sorting. Peripheral blood from monozygotic twin pairs who were concordant or discordant for inflammatory bowel disease underwent deep TCRalpha and TCRbeta repertoire profiling using unique molecular barcoding. For every twin pair, smoking habits were documented, and each individual was categorised as a current, former or never smoker. Receptor amplification or capture employed 5' RACE. The input for every TCR library was around 4,000 ng of total RNA. For each sample, cDNA was synthesized in eight separate reactions using SMARTScribe reverse transcriptase. During cDNA synthesis, template switching introduced unique molecular identifiers that contained a 6-nucleotide sample barcode. TCRalpha and TCRbeta cDNA was amplified by two nested PCRs of around 16 and 10 cycles, with bead purification after each PCR. Before amplification, cDNA was treated with uracil DNA-glycosylase and purified using the QIAquick PCR purification kit. In the second PCR, Illumina TruSeq-compatible adapters and sample-specific barcodes were added. TapeStation and Qubit were used to check library quality and concentration, and around 5.2 ng of each library went into the pool. Sequencing of pooled libraries was carried out on an Illumina HiSeq2500 single-index Rapid Run using 2 x 100 bp reads and custom sequencing primers. In the source study's methods: MiGEC version 1.2.6 was used for UMI-based consensus assembly, which corrected PCR and sequencing errors. MiXCR version 2.1.1 handled V(D)J alignment, clonotype assembly and CDR3 extraction. To normalise gene usage, clonotype sharing and MAIT/NKT TCR abundance, the top 1000, 10 000 and 20 000 clonotypes in each sample were analysed. After downsampling to 27 000 UMIs, diversity was calculated as the inverse Simpson index using the vegan R package. Statistical testing used paired Mann-Whitney U tests on the discordant twin pairs and applied Benjamini-Hochberg correction for multiple testing. TCRdb reprocessed the sequencing reads and holds a single record per CDR3 protein sequence, with no DNA. The V and J calls shown here were made by TCRdb, not taken from the authors' results. In this sample's table one finds 110,000 to 150,000 distinct CDR3 sequences. Of the sample, 1.2% is held by the ten largest clones.

The CDR3 sequence holds 15 residues, the cysteine and phenylalanine included. DNA was not recorded. Concerning this clonotype: Its antigen is still unknown.

Sequenced material: blood. The sequence is built from TRBV12-3 or TRBV12-4 and TRBJ2-5; the TCRdb call, TRBD2, lacks DNA for checking. The TCR was taken from a human donor with ulcerative colitis or Crohn's disease, or a healthy co-twin of an affected twin (not recorded which). The CDR3 is CASSKTSGVQETQYF.